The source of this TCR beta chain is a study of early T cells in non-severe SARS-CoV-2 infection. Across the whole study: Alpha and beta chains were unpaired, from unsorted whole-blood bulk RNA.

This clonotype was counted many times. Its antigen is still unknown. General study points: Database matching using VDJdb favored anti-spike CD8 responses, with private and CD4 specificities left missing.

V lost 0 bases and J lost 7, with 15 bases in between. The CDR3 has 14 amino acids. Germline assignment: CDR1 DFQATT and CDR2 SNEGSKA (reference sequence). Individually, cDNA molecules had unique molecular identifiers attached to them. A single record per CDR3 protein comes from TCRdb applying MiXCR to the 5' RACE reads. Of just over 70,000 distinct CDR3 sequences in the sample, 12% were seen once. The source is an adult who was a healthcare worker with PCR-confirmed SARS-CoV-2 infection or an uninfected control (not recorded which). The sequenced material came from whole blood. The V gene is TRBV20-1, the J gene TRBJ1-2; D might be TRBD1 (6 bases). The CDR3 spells CSARDWQGRGGYTF. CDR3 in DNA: TGCAGTGCTAGAGATTGGCAGGGGCGAGGTGGCTACACCTTC.